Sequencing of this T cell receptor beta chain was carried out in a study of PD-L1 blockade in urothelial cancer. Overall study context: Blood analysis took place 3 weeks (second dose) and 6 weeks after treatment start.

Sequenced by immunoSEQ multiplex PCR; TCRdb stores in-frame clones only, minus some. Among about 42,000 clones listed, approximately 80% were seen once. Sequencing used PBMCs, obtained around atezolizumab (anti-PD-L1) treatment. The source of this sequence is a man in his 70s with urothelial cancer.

This CDR3 reads CASAGSAAYNEQFF. The CDR3 bases are TGTGCCAGCGCGGGGTCGGCGGCCTACAATGAGCAGTTCTTC. The V and J genes are TRBV7-9 and TRBJ2-1, with a possible D match to TRBD2 (6 bases). The V gene lost 8 bases and the J gene lost 2 bases, with 13 bases spanning the gap. The CDR3 is made up of 14 amino acids. The V gene's germline CDR1 is SEHNR and CDR2 FQNEAQ (reference sequence).